What follows describes a single T cell receptor beta chain. Terminally differentiated effector memory CD45RA+ cells were excluded from the naive CD8 cells, which were CD45RO-negative and positively selected for CCR7. Here immunoSEQ multiplex PCR was the method, and the copy in TCRdb shows in-frame clones only, minus some. The repertoire includes around 2.1 million clones, 93% of them detected once, and 1.5% to 2% sits in the top ten. The V and J ends lost 4 bases and 9 bases, in that order; junction bases with no gene match: 9. There are 17 residues in the CDR3. The germline CDR1 and CDR2 sequences are SEHNR and FQNEAQ (reference sequence). The entry originates in a study of shared clonotypes between healthy human individuals.

The sequenced material came from naive CD8+ T cells from PBMCs. This TCR was recovered from a man younger than 35 in good health. Some clones in this sample may be carry-over from other donors' samples. This sequence joins TRBV7-9 and TRBJ2-1; the match to TRBD2 covers 16 bases. The CDR3, as DNA: TGTGCCAGCAGCTGGGGACTAGCGGGAGGGCCGGCTCTTGAGCAGTTCTTC. Its protein product is CASSWGLAGGPALEQFF.